The 28 T cell receptor beta chains below were found in one sample sequenced in a study of shared clonotypes between healthy human individuals. Only in-frame clones appear in the TCRdb table, and some are missing; sequencing was by immunoSEQ multiplex PCR. The sample yields around 330,000 clones, around two thirds seen once. Sequenced sample: memory CD4+ T cells sorted from blood. The subset denotes: CD45RA-negative fraction. The origin of the receptors is a man aged 30 to 45 in good health.

This clone was seen at least ten times. The rearrangement joins TRBV5-1 to TRBJ1-1; the D is unclear. The CDR3 is made up of 14 amino acids. Looked up from germline, CDR1 is SGHRS and CDR2 is YFSETQ. V was trimmed by 5 bases and J by 4 bases, leaving 15 bases between them. The CDR3 DNA follows: TGCGCCAGCAGGGGATTGGGCGGTGGCACTGAAGCTTTCTTT. Residues: CASRGLGGGTEAFF.

This clone occurred many times. The genes are TRBV2 and TRBJ2-7; TRBD2 matches at 9 bases. CDR1 and CDR2 (germline): SNHLY, FYNNEI. Trimming removed 8 bases from V and 2 bases from J; junction bases left unmatched: 10. The CDR3 contains 15 residues. Written as DNA, the CDR3 is TGTGCCAGCTGCCCGGCGGGAGGGCCAACCTACGAGCAGTACTTC. It yields the protein CASCPAGGPTYEQYF.

This clone was seen more than once but under ten times. This sequence joins TRBV19 and TRBJ2-7; 7 nucleotides line up with TRBD2. Germline V gene data show CDR1 as LNHDA and CDR2 as SQIVND (reference sequence). J lost 0 bases, V lost 6 bases, and 8 bases had no gene match. This CDR3 is 15 amino acids long. The CDR3 DNA reads as TGTGCCAGTAGCTTCACTAGCGAAAGCTCCTACGAGCAGTACTTC. This translates into CASSFTSESSYEQYF.

This chain connects TRBV15 to TRBJ2-3; D might be TRBD2 (5 bases). CDR3 length equals 16 residues. In germline, CDR1 is LNHNV, CDR2 YYDKDF (reference sequence). Trimming took 4 bases from V and 5 from J, leaving 19 bases between them. This CDR3 is CATSIVGVRLGDTQYF. The CDR3 region has the DNA TGTGCCACCAGCATCGTCGGGGTCCGCCTCGGAGATACGCAGTATTTT.

The chain employs TRBV4-2 and TRBJ2-1; D gene unclear. The germline V gene encodes CDR1 LGHNA and CDR2 YNFKEQ. The CDR3 covers 12 residues. Trimming cost V 2 bases and J 8 bases, with 7 bases left between them. The CDR3 loop is CASSQLGYEQFF. CDR3 nucleotide sequence: TGTGCCAGCAGCCAACTTGGGTATGAGCAGTTCTTC.

The chain has TRBV28 and TRBJ2-1, with 16 bases matching TRBD2. V was pared by 6 bases and J by 4 bases, with 6 bases of the junction left unmatched. CDR3 length equals 17 residues. Germline V gene lookup returns CDR1 MDHEN and CDR2 SYDVKM. CDR3 DNA: TGTGCCAGCAGAGGGACTAGCGGGAGGGCCAAGTACAATGAGCAGTTCTTC. This gives the protein CASRGTSGRAKYNEQFF.

V gene TRBV7-2 combines with J gene TRBJ2-1; D is unresolved. CDR3 length equals 14 residues. Between the trimmed V and J ends, which lost 5 bases and 9 bases, there was a span of 17 bases. CDR1 is SGHTA, CDR2 FQGNSA, per germline. In DNA, the CDR3 is TGTGCCAGCAGCACGACGTCCGCTTCCGGTGAGCAGTTCTTC. This encodes CASSTTSASGEQFF.

The chain recombines TRBV10-3 with TRBJ2-2; tentatively, D is TRBD1 or TRBD2 (5 bases each). Germline V CDR1 and CDR2: ENHRY, SYGVKD. The length of the CDR3 is 16 residues. Trimming shortened V by 3 bases and J by 6 bases, and 17 bases separated the two germline ends. CDR3 amino acids: CAISDSGRGDAGELFF. The CDR3 region has the DNA TGTGCCATCAGTGATTCCGGCCGTGGGGACGCCGGGGAGCTGTTTTTT.

DNA of the CDR3: TGCGCCAGCAGCTTGGTACGGGTGAGGGGGGAGACCCAGTACTTC. The encoded protein is CASSLVRVRGETQYF. The chain is built from TRBV5-1 and TRBJ2-5, with a tentative D call TRBD1 (6 bases). Germline V gene sequence: CDR1 SGHRS, CDR2 YFSETQ. The V gene lost 0 bases and the J gene lost 5 bases, with 14 bases spanning the gap. The CDR3 has 15 residues.

The rearrangement joins TRBV25-1 to TRBJ2-7, with 7 bases lining up with TRBD2. The CDR3 is made up of 15 amino acids. Germline assignment: CDR1 MGHDK and CDR2 SYGVNS. V trimming: 2 bases; J trimming: 3 bases; junction bases outside the gene matches: 7. The CDR3 region is CASSEPGTMHYEQYF. As DNA, the CDR3 is TGTGCCAGCAGTGAACCCGGGACTATGCACTACGAGCAGTACTTC.

The sample holds one count of this clone. The gene calls are TRBV27 and TRBJ2-3; TRBD1 might be the D (5 bases). The CDR3 totals 14 residues. V lost 8 bases, J lost 0 bases, and 12 bases lay in between. Germline V lookup: CDR1 MNHEY, CDR2 SMNVEV (reference sequence). The CDR3 protein is CASQRQFSTDTQYF. In DNA, the CDR3 is TGTGCCAGCCAACGACAGTTTAGCACAGATACGCAGTATTTT.

The chain combines TRBV2 with TRBJ2-7; D not certain. The germline V gene has CDR1 SNHLY and CDR2 FYNNEI. The length of the CDR3 is 13 residues. V was clipped by 4 bases and J by 1 base, with 8 bases between them. The CDR3 reads CASSVPISYEQYF. The CDR3, as DNA: TGTGCCAGCAGTGTTCCGATATCCTACGAGCAGTACTTC.

This clone was recorded only once. V is TRBV27 and J is TRBJ2-7; 8 bases fit TRBD1. V shed 6 bases, J shed 0 bases, and the junction held 10 bases outside the gene matches. Germline CDR1 is MNHEY and CDR2 is SMNVEV (reference sequence). The CDR3 has 16 amino acids. The CDR3 sequence: CASRDPGQVISYEQYF. CDR3 coding DNA: TGTGCCAGCAGGGACCCGGGACAGGTCATCTCCTACGAGCAGTACTTC.

In regard to this clone: Other DNA sequences of this sample code for an identical CDR3. The chain has TRBV20-1 and TRBJ2-5; no clear D gene. Germline V gene lookup returns CDR1 DFQATT and CDR2 SNEGSKA (reference sequence). V was shortened by 6 bases and J by 5 bases, with 7 bases between the two germline ends. The CDR3 loop spans 10 amino acids. This chain's CDR3 is CSAPWETQYF. CDR3 in DNA: TGCAGTGCCCCGTGGGAGACCCAGTACTTC.

This chain links TRBV6-9 with TRBJ2-2; 8 bases agree with TRBD1. The trim removed 6 bases at V and 7 bases at J, leaving 1 base unmatched. Germline CDR1 MNHGY, CDR2 SVAAGI. This CDR3 comprises 12 residues. CDR3 region: CASRDRVGELFF. In DNA, the CDR3 is TGTGCCAGCAGGGACAGGGTCGGGGAGCTGTTTTTT.

The chain links TRBV5-4 to TRBJ2-3; 7 nucleotides align to TRBD1. The V and J ends lost 3 bases and 2 bases, in that order; junction bases with no gene match: 6. This CDR3 is built from 15 residues. Germline CDR1 SGHNT, CDR2 YYREEE (reference sequence). The CDR3 DNA reads TGTGCCAGCAGCTCAAGGACAGGATCCACAGATACGCAGTATTTT. Residues: CASSSRTGSTDTQYF.

This clone occurred many times. V usage is TRBV18 and J usage is TRBJ2-1; unclear D gene. V gave up 2 bases and J gave up 6 bases, with 11 bases separating them. The CDR3 covers 14 residues. Looked up from germline, CDR1 is KGHSH and CDR2 is LQKENI. The DNA for the CDR3 is TGTGCCAGCTCACCAGGTAGGGCTGGCAATGAGCAGTTCTTC. Its protein is CASSPGRAGNEQFF.

V gene TRBV28 combines with J gene TRBJ2-3, with 11 bases identical to TRBD2. With 2 bases clipped from V and 3 bases from J, the junction kept 4 bases outside the gene matches. The CDR3 runs to 16 residues. Germline CDR1 reads MDHEN; CDR2 reads SYDVKM. The CDR3 DNA sequence: TGTGCCAGCAGTTTAGTGAGGACTAGCGGGACAGATACGCAGTATTTT. It codes for CASSLVRTSGTDTQYF.

This chain links TRBV6-1 with TRBJ2-1, with 9 nucleotides matching TRBD1. The V segment lost 4 bases and the J segment 11 bases; nucleotides outside the gene matches: 9. CDR1 and CDR2 (germline): MNHNS, SASEGT. This CDR3 spans 14 amino acids. This CDR3 is CASSGDRELHKQFF. The CDR3 DNA reads TGTGCCAGCAGTGGGGACAGGGAACTACACAAGCAGTTCTTC.

The chain couples TRBV4-1 to TRBJ1-5; no definite D call. The CDR3 is made up of 15 amino acids. Germline-derived CDR1 and CDR2 are MGHRA and YSYEKL. V lost 0 bases and J lost 4, with 10 bases in between. The CDR3 coding sequence is TGCGCCAGCAGCCAAGATGGTGCGGCGAATCAGCCCCAGCATTTT. Translation gives CASSQDGAANQPQHF.

V gene TRBV18 combines with J gene TRBJ2-3; D gene unclear. This CDR3 has 14 residues. Trimming took 9 bases from V and 2 from J, leaving 15 bases between them. Germline V gene sequence: CDR1 KGHSH, CDR2 LQKENI. The CDR3 DNA sequence: TGTGCCAGTTCAAGAGAGTGGTCCACAGATACGCAGTATTTT. It yields the protein CASSREWSTDTQYF. Full variable domain (outside the CDR3, taken from reference TRBV18 and TRBJ2-3): NAGVMQNPRHLVRRRGQEARLRCSPMKGHSHVYWYRQLPEEGLKFMVYLQKENIIDESGMPKERFSAEFPKEGPSILRIQQVVRGDSAAYFCASSREWSTDTQYFGPGTRLTVL.

The rearrangement uses TRBV5-1 and TRBJ2-3, with TRBD1 matching over 7 bases. Germline-derived CDR1 and CDR2 are SGHRS and YFSETQ. V shed 0 bases, J shed 4 bases, and the junction held 8 bases outside the gene matches. There are 16 residues in the CDR3. The DNA of the CDR3 is TGCGCCAGCAGCTTGGATGGGGGCAGGGGGTCAGATACGCAGTATTTT. Protein: CASSLDGGRGSDTQYF.

The rearrangement uses TRBV30 and TRBJ2-2; TRBD2 aligns across 11 bases. The CDR3 is 20 amino acids. Trimming removed 8 bases from V and 6 bases from J; junction bases left unmatched: 26. CDR1 and CDR2 from the germline V gene are GTSNPN and SVGIG (reference sequence). CDR3 coding DNA: TGTGCCCCGCGTGGGGCAGGGAGGGTGGTAGCGGGAGGGCCCTCCGGGGAGCTGTTTTTT. Translated, it gives CAPRGAGRVVAGGPSGELFF. The full variable domain, rest sourced from reference TRBV30 and TRBJ2-2, is SQTIHQWPATLVQPVGSPLSLECTVEGTSNPNLYWYRQAAGRGLQLLFYSVGIGQISSEVPQNLSASRPQDRQFILSSKKLLLSDSGFYLCAPRGAGRVVAGGPSGELFFGEGSRLTVL.

This clone was observed a handful of times. V and J are TRBV5-4 and TRBJ2-1; possibly TRBD1 for D (5 bases). CDR1 is SGHNT, CDR2 YYREEE, per germline (reference sequence). CDR3 length: 15 residues. V was pared by 0 bases and J by 7 bases, with 14 bases between. The DNA for the CDR3 is TGTGCCAGCAGCTTGGGACAGACCAAATCGAATGAGCAGTTCTTC. Amino acids: CASSLGQTKSNEQFF.

The J gene is TRBJ2-2, the V gene TRBV19; D may be TRBD2 (5 bases). CDR3 size: 13 residues. V gave up 1 base and J gave up 7 bases, with 7 bases separating them. Germline V gene lookup returns CDR1 LNHDA and CDR2 SQIVND (reference sequence). Here the CDR3 DNA reads TGTGCCAGTAGTATAGTCGGGAACGGGGAGCTGTTTTTT. Amino acids: CASSIVGNGELFF.

Concerning this clone: Other nucleotide sequences from this sample produce the same CDR3. The CDR3 loop is CASSILGDQPQHF. CDR3 DNA sequence: TGTGCCAGTAGTATTCTAGGGGATCAGCCCCAGCATTTT. The chain joins TRBV19 to TRBJ1-5, with D perhaps TRBD1 (5 bases). The germline CDR1 and CDR2 sequences are LNHDA and SQIVND (reference sequence). CDR3 length equals 13 residues. V lost 3 bases to trimming and J lost 5 bases, with 8 bases between them.

This chain joins TRBV7-2 and TRBJ2-7, with D possibly being TRBD2 (5 bases). This CDR3 is built from 15 residues. The V gene's germline CDR1 is SGHTA and CDR2 FQGNSA. The V end was cut by 6 bases, the J end by 5 bases, with 20 bases between. The DNA of the CDR3 is TGTGCCAGCAGTTCCGACGGACCACGGAGGCACGAGCAGTACTTC. Its protein product is CASSSDGPRRHEQYF.

The V and J genes are TRBV11-3 and TRBJ2-1; D might be TRBD1 (6 bases). The CDR3 sequence is 14 residues long. From germline, CDR1 is SGHNT and CDR2 YENEEA. Trimming took 1 base from V and 7 from J, leaving 11 bases between them. CDR3 sequence (DNA): TGTGCCAGCAGCTTAGCCGGGCAGGGGAATGAGCAGTTCTTC. Translation gives CASSLAGQGNEQFF.